The 26 T cell receptor beta chains given below trace back to one sample, sequenced in a study of tumor and adjacent non-tumor tissue in lung cancer. The template was RNA from unsorted bulk tissue. This non-tumor lung sample came from over 3 cm beyond the tumor edge. Three rounds of nested PCR, following a modified ARM-PCR protocol, produced the TCRbeta library. TCRdb recomputed calls from the multiplex PCR reads with MiXCR, one row per CDR3 protein. The sample has 98,000 or so distinct CDR3 sequences; 80% are singletons. Sequenced: distant non-tumor lung tissue. These receptor sequences come from a man aged 60 to 75 with small cell lung cancer.

For this clonotype: At one end the junction does not follow the germline gene, possibly because of a read error. V and J are TRBV11-2 and TRBJ2-1; D is possibly TRBD2 (5 bases). The CDR3 covers 14 residues. Per the germline V gene, CDR1 is SGHAT and CDR2 is FQNNGV. The CDR3 sequence: CASQKRHGDNVQSF. In DNA, the CDR3 is TGTGCCAGCCAGAAGCGGCATGGCGACAATGTGCAGTCTTTC.

With respect to this clonotype: One end of the junction varies from germline; a read error may be responsible. The gene calls are TRBV11-3 and TRBJ2-2; 8 bases fit TRBD2. CDR3 length: 19 amino acids. CDR1 and CDR2 (germline): SGHNT, YENEEA. DNA of the CDR3: TGTGACAGCAGTCGTGATGCCACGGGGCTAGCGGGTCGCACCGGGGAGCTGTTTTTC. Residues: CDSSRDATGLAGRTGELFF.

With respect to this clonotype: One junction end does not reproduce the germline sequence, and a read error may be involved. The rearrangement links TRBV6-2 or TRBV6-3 to TRBJ2-3, with unresolved D. The germline CDR1 and CDR2 sequences are MNHEY and SVGEGT. The CDR3 runs 17 residues. CDR3: CASSYSNRGRAEDMQYF. The CDR3 DNA follows: TGTGCCAGCAGTTACTCGAACCGCGGAAGGGCCGAGGATATGCAGTATTTT.

The chain couples TRBV6-5 to TRBJ1-1; no definite D call. The CDR3 is 14 residues long. Germline V gene lookup returns CDR1 MNHEY and CDR2 SVGAGI. Here the CDR3 reads CSISYLGEGTEAFF. In nucleotides, the CDR3 is TGTTCCATCAGTTACCTCGGGGAAGGCACTGAAGCTTTCTTT.

This clonotype appeared a few times. Likely a read error: the CDR3 ends without its conserved phenylalanine or tryptophan. J is TRBJ2-3 and V is TRBV12-3 or TRBV12-4, with 9 bases lining up with TRBD1. V shed 5 bases, J shed 12 bases, and the junction held 6 bases outside the gene matches. The CDR3 totals 12 residues. CDR3 protein: CASSQDRGTQYS. CDR3 in DNA: TGTGCCAGCAGTCAGGACAGGGGTACACAGTATTCT.

This clonotype was detected only a few times. This chain uses TRBV10-3 with TRBJ2-1; TRBD2 aligns across 11 bases. Germline CDR1 reads ENHRY; CDR2 reads SYGVKD. The CDR3 has 13 amino acids. The CDR3 spells CVATSGSLDEQFF. DNA for the CDR3: TGTGTCGCAACTAGCGGGAGTCTCGATGAGCAGTTCTTC.

This clonotype was seen once. This sequence joins TRBV10-1 and TRBJ2-7, with D possibly matching TRBD2 (6 bases). From germline, CDR1 is WNHNN and CDR2 SYGVQD (reference sequence). The CDR3 is 14 amino acids. The CDR3 here is CASSEGGCPDEQYV. In nucleotides, the CDR3 is TGTGCCAGCAGTGAAGGAGGGTGCCCTGACGAGCAGTACGTC.

Notes on this clonotype: A junction boundary mismatches the germline segment, possibly from a read error. V usage is TRBV10-2 and J usage is TRBJ1-2, with a possible D match to TRBD1 (6 bases). There are 13 residues in the CDR3. The germline V gene has CDR1 WSHSY and CDR2 SAAADI. The CDR3 sequence: CANSDSRGIGFTF. CDR3 nucleotides: TGCGCCAACAGTGACTCAAGGGGGATTGGCTTCACCTTC.

The DNA of the CDR3 is TGTGCCAATAGCGGATCGACAGGGACATTAAACACCATATATTTT. Translation: CANSGSTGTLNTIYF. The J gene is TRBJ1-3, the V gene TRBV11-2, with 7 nucleotides matching TRBD1. The length of the CDR3 is 15 residues. The germline CDR1 and CDR2 sequences are SGHAT and FQNNGV. J gave up 6 bases and V 10 bases, and 15 bases lay outside the gene matches. The whole variable domain, filled in from reference TRBV11-2 and TRBJ1-3, reads EAGVAQSPRYKIIEKRQSVAFWCNPISGHATLYWYQQILGQGPKLLIQFQNNGVVDDSQLPKDRFSAERLKGVDSTLKIQPAKLEDSAVYLCANSGSTGTLNTIYFGEGSWLTVV.

This clonotype was recorded once. Likely a read error: the CDR3 ends without its conserved phenylalanine or tryptophan. This rearrangement joins TRBV11-2 to TRBJ1-1; TRBD1 might be the D (6 bases). The CDR3 runs 15 residues. Germline values: CDR1 SGHAT, CDR2 FQNNGV. The CDR3 sequence: CASSSWGAMNTEAFI. The CDR3 bases are TGTGCCAGTAGCTCTTGGGGGGCGATGAACACTGAAGCTTTCATT.

In this sample, this clonotype turned up many times. This chain joins TRBV13 and TRBJ2-3; 7 bases agree with TRBD2. Trimming took 4 bases from V and 2 from J; bases not matched to a gene: 9. The CDR3 is 16 amino acids. Germline CDR1 and CDR2: PRHDT and FYEKMQ (reference sequence). The CDR3 spells CASSSGLAASTDTQYF. As DNA, the CDR3 is TGTGCCAGCAGCTCCGGGCTAGCGGCATCCACAGATACGCAGTATTTT.

The chain joins TRBV11-2 to TRBJ2-5; D is perhaps TRBD1 or TRBD2 (5 bases each). The CDR3 totals 13 residues. The germline V gene has CDR1 SGHAT and CDR2 FQNNGV. With 7 bases removed from V and 14 bases from J, the gap between germline ends came to 23 bases. In DNA, the CDR3 is TGTGCCAGCAACCGGGACCGTCGAGAGATCCAATACTTC. Its protein is CASNRDRREIQYF.

In its sample, this clonotype is medium-sized. This chain uses TRBV6-5 with TRBJ2-1; TRBD2 agrees at 9 bases. The germline V gene encodes CDR1 MNHEY and CDR2 SVGAGI. V shed 0 bases and J 0 bases; nucleotides not matched to a gene: 9. This CDR3 is built from 19 residues. This chain's CDR3 is CASSYSLGSGSSSYNEQFF. The CDR3 region has the DNA TGTGCCAGCAGTTACTCCCTTGGTAGCGGGAGCAGCTCCTACAATGAGCAGTTCTTC.

Comment on this clonotype: A junction boundary mismatches the germline segment, possibly from a read error. The CDR3 spells CVTSSVANTRELFF. CDR3 nucleotides: TGTGTCACCAGCTCCGTCGCGAACACCAGGGAGCTGTTTTTT. The genes are TRBV5-4 and TRBJ2-2; D gene uncertain. The CDR3 sequence is 14 residues long. Germline loops: CDR1 SGHNT, CDR2 YYREEE (reference sequence).

This clonotype was seen just once. This chain links TRBV6-5 with TRBJ2-3; 7 bases line up with TRBD2. CDR1 MNHEY and CDR2 SVGAGI come from the germline V gene. CDR3 size: 16 residues. V was pared by 5 bases and J by 2 bases, with 10 bases of the junction left unmatched. The CDR3 sequence is CASSLGAGKVTDTQYF. The DNA for the CDR3 is TGTGCCAGCAGTCTCGGAGCGGGGAAAGTCACAGATACGCAGTATTTT.

As for this clonotype: Here the CDR3 omits its conserved ending phenylalanine or tryptophan, so a read error is the likely source. No DNA is shown, since the ends of the CDR3 on it are uncertain; the CDR3 is the one TCRdb lists. CDR3 in amino acids: CASSLARQGAGSQNS. This chain connects TRBV11-2 to TRBJ2-5; TRBD1 reflects the table's D call only, with no check against the DNA. Germline V gives CDR1 SGHAT, CDR2 FQNNGV. From its first to its last residue, the CDR3 has 15 amino acids.

Turning to this clonotype: The junction departs from the called germline gene at one end, perhaps through a read error. The chain couples TRBV5-6 to TRBJ2-7; 12 positions agree with TRBD1. The CDR3 has 14 amino acids. Germline V CDR1 and CDR2: SGHDT, YYEEEE. The CDR3 here is CTSSGGQGAYEQYF. The CDR3 bases are TGTACCAGCAGCGGGGGACAGGGGGCCTACGAGCAGTATTTC.

This clonotype was detected ten times or more. The chain couples TRBV7-9 to TRBJ1-1; D possibly corresponds to TRBD1 (5 bases). This CDR3 has 14 amino acids. Per the germline V gene, CDR1 is SEHNR and CDR2 is FQNEAQ (reference sequence). Trimming shortened V by 2 bases and J by 5 bases, and 12 bases separated the two germline ends. This CDR3 reads CASSLQGKGTEAFF. CDR3 coding DNA: TGTGCCAGCAGCTTACAGGGTAAAGGGACTGAAGCTTTCTTT.

This chain links TRBV4-1 with TRBJ2-2, with D possibly TRBD2 on 6 matching bases. Germline loops: CDR1 MGHRA, CDR2 YSYEKL. Trimming left V 5 bases short and J 0 bases short, with 16 bases between. The CDR3 has 17 residues. The DNA for the CDR3 is TGCGCCAGCAGCTCCGGGACTGGCGGAACGAACACCGGGGAGCTGTTTTTT. This codes for CASSSGTGGTNTGELFF.

The gene calls are TRBV7-2 and TRBJ2-5; 8 bases are a match to TRBD2. This CDR3 region has 16 residues. Looked up from germline, CDR1 is SGHTA and CDR2 is FQGNSA. V trimming: 5 bases; J trimming: 2 bases; junction bases outside the gene matches: 10. CDR3 nucleotides: TGTGCCAGCAGCCTAAGCGGGAGTGTTGGACAAGAGACCCAGTACTTC. As protein: CASSLSGSVGQETQYF.

In regard to this clonotype: A junction end diverges from the germline sequence, so it may reflect a read error. This chain joins TRBV4-1 and TRBJ1-5; TRBD1 matches at 10 bases. The CDR3 is made up of 19 amino acids. Germline CDR1 is MGHRA and CDR2 is YSYEKL. CDR3 nucleotide sequence: TGCGCCGGCAGCCAAGCTGGCGGGATTCGCGGGACAGGGGAGAGGCCCCAGCATTTT. Translated: CAGSQAGGIRGTGERPQHF.

Details on this clonotype: A junction boundary mismatches the germline segment, possibly from a read error. This sequence joins TRBV11-3 and TRBJ2-1, with D unclear. The CDR3 is made up of 12 amino acids. Germline-derived CDR1 and CDR2 are SGHNT and YENEEA. CDR3 residues: CASNLGIYEQFF. The CDR3 nucleotides are TGTGCCAGCAACTTAGGGATATATGAGCAGTTCTTC.

The rearrangement uses TRBV20-1 and TRBJ1-5, with D hard to call. The germline V gene has CDR1 DFQATT and CDR2 SNEGSKA (reference sequence). The CDR3 has 16 amino acids. With 7 bases removed from V and 0 bases from J, the gap between germline ends came to 19 bases. DNA of the CDR3: TGCAGTGTATCCCAGGAGGCCCCATATAGCAATCAGCCCCAGCATTTT. This sequence encodes CSVSQEAPYSNQPQHF.

A remark on this clonotype: Compared with germline, one end of the junction differs, possibly owing to a read error. The rearrangement links TRBV6-1 to TRBJ2-5; 8 bases match TRBD2. The CDR3 totals 17 residues. Looked up from germline, CDR1 is MNHNS and CDR2 is SASEGT. The CDR3 spells CAGSRGTSGTLGETQYF. CDR3 DNA sequence: TGTGCCGGCAGTCGGGGAACTAGCGGTACCCTGGGGGAGACCCAGTACTTC.

About this clonotype: It is likely a read error, because the conserved phenylalanine at the end of the CDR3 is missing. It is unclear where the CDR3 begins or ends on the DNA, so no DNA is shown, and the CDR3 is as TCRdb lists it. CDR3 amino acids: CASSPLAGAGETHYL. The genes are TRBV28 and TRBJ2-5; TRBD2, the D gene given by the table, was not confirmed from the DNA. Per germline, CDR1 MDHEN and CDR2 SYDVKM. The CDR3 numbers 15 amino acids, ends counted.

This clonotype was seen a handful of times. Possible read error: a much larger clone is one base away. This sequence joins TRBV5-1 and TRBJ1-5, with unresolved D. CDR1 SGHRS and CDR2 YFSETQ come from the germline V gene. V lost 7 bases and J lost 6, with 8 bases in between. CDR3 length: 11 amino acids. The CDR3 protein is CASGLSQPQHF. The CDR3 nucleotides are TGCGCCAGCGGCCTCAGTCAGCCCCAGCATTTT.